These 20 T cell receptor beta chains share one sample of origin, sequenced in a study of blood T cell repertoires in COVID-19. Measured with immunoSEQ multiplex PCR; TCRdb has only the in-frame clones, and not every one. The table shows tens of thousands of clones, with roughly 92% occurring only once. Sequencing input: peripheral blood. These receptors were collected from a man aged 50-59 years with active COVID-19.

This chain joins TRBV27 and TRBJ2-1, with TRBD2 identical over 11 bases. The CDR3 is 15 amino acids. Germline CDR1 MNHEY, CDR2 SMNVEV (reference sequence). The ends lost 5 bases at V and 5 bases at J; junction bases unmatched: 5. CDR3 nucleotide sequence: TGTGCCAGCAGTCGCGGGACTAGCGGAAACAATGAGCAGTTCTTC. This sequence encodes CASSRGTSGNNEQFF.

The chain has TRBV3-1 (or the pseudogene TRBV3-2) and TRBJ1-2, with D unclear. Trimming cost V 5 bases and J 6 bases, with 13 bases left between them. The CDR3 is 13 residues long. Germline V gene sequence: CDR1 LGHDT, CDR2 YNNKEL (reference sequence). CDR3 region: CASSTGVGDGYTF. CDR3 sequence (DNA): TGTGCCAGCAGCACGGGAGTCGGGGATGGCTACACCTTC.

The chain links TRBV5-1 to TRBJ2-1; 10 bases agree with TRBD2. Trimming at V came to 2 bases and at J to 5 bases, leaving 7 bases not matched to a gene. The CDR3 runs 16 residues. Germline CDR1 SGHRS, CDR2 YFSETQ. Written as DNA, the CDR3 is TGCGCCAGCAGCTTAGTTCGGACTAGCGGAAACAATGAGCAGTTCTTC. It translates to CASSLVRTSGNNEQFF.

The CDR3 DNA follows: TGTGCCAGCGGTACAGGGTCTCTCTATGAAAAACTGTTTTTT. Its translation is CASGTGSLYEKLFF. The chain couples TRBV28 to TRBJ1-4; D might be TRBD1 (6 bases). The CDR3 has 14 amino acids. Germline V gives CDR1 MDHEN, CDR2 SYDVKM. With 8 bases removed from V and 6 bases from J, the gap between germline ends came to 16 bases.

The V gene is TRBV5-8, the J gene TRBJ2-5; TRBD2 matches at 9 bases. V shed 0 bases and J 3 bases; nucleotides not matched to a gene: 12. Germline CDR1 reads SGHTS; CDR2 reads YDEGEE. CDR3 size: 18 residues. The CDR3 here is CASSLAPSGIPREETQYF. The CDR3 bases are TGTGCCAGCAGCTTGGCCCCTAGCGGGATACCAAGGGAAGAGACCCAGTACTTC.

Here the CDR3 DNA reads TGCGCCAGCAGACCAGGGGGCGAACGTCACACTGAAGCTTTCTTT. It translates to CASRPGGERHTEAFF. This chain links TRBV5-1 with TRBJ1-1; TRBD1 aligns across 8 bases. V was pared by 5 bases and J by 3 bases, with 9 bases of the junction left unmatched. The length of the CDR3 is 15 residues. Germline V gene data show CDR1 as SGHRS and CDR2 as YFSETQ.

A single count supports this clone. The chain recombines TRBV9 with TRBJ2-1, with TRBD2 matching 11 bases. The CDR3 runs 19 residues. V lost 0 bases to trimming and J lost 0 bases; unmatched junction nucleotides: 8. The germline CDR1 and CDR2 sequences are SGDLS and YYNGEE. In nucleotides, the CDR3 is TGTGCCAGCAGCGTAGCTTCCCTAGCGGGGGGAAGCTCCTACAATGAGCAGTTCTTC. It specifies CASSVASLAGGSSYNEQFF.

The chain links TRBV6-5 to TRBJ1-2; TRBD1 might be the D (5 bases). V gave up 6 bases and J gave up 4 bases, with 9 bases separating them. CDR1 and CDR2 (germline): MNHEY, SVGAGI. The CDR3 has 12 residues. CDR3 DNA: TGTGCCAGCAGAACGGACACCTATGGCTACACCTTC. Protein product: CASRTDTYGYTF.

J is TRBJ2-2 and V is TRBV5-1; D is uncertain. V was clipped by 0 bases and J by 7 bases, with 4 bases between them. The CDR3 has 12 residues. Germline V CDR1 and CDR2: SGHRS, YFSETQ. The CDR3 here is CASSLVNGELFF. CDR3 nucleotide sequence: TGCGCCAGCAGCTTGGTAAACGGGGAGCTGTTTTTT.

Regarding this clone: The junction and the germline gene differ at one end; a read error may be behind it. The rearrangement joins TRBV19 to TRBJ2-1, with 8 bases matching TRBD2. The CDR3 spans 13 residues. The germline V gene encodes CDR1 LNHDA and CDR2 SQIVND (reference sequence). The CDR3: CASSIDSGTSPLF. DNA of the CDR3: TGTGCCAGTAGTATAGACTCCGGGACTAGTCCCCTCTTC.

The chain couples TRBV18 to TRBJ2-1; TRBD2 agrees at 12 bases. This CDR3 comprises 15 residues. Looked up from germline, CDR1 is KGHSH and CDR2 is LQKENI. V trimming: 2 bases; J trimming: 6 bases; junction bases outside the gene matches: 2. CDR3 sequence reads: CASSPSSGRANEQFF. The CDR3 coding sequence is TGTGCCAGCTCACCATCTAGCGGGAGGGCCAATGAGCAGTTCTTC. Filled out from reference TRBV18 and TRBJ2-1, the complete variable domain reads NAGVMQNPRHLVRRRGQEARLRCSPMKGHSHVYWYRQLPEEGLKFMVYLQKENIIDESGMPKERFSAEFPKEGPSILRIQQVVRGDSAAYFCASSPSSGRANEQFFGPGTRLTVL.

The chain is built from TRBV27 and TRBJ2-1; TRBD1 matches at 7 bases. The CDR3 is 16 amino acids. With V trimmed by 5 bases and J by 5 bases, 12 bases remained unmatched. Germline-derived CDR1 and CDR2 are MNHEY and SMNVEV (reference sequence). CDR3 DNA: TGTGCCAGCAGTAGAACGGACAGGTACGGTCACAATGAGCAGTTCTTC. Protein: CASSRTDRYGHNEQFF.

In this sample, this clone turned up a few times. V is TRBV7-9 and J is TRBJ1-2; D call uncertain. CDR3 length: 13 amino acids. Looked up from germline, CDR1 is SEHNR and CDR2 is FQNEAQ (reference sequence). The V and J ends lost 1 base and 4 bases respectively, with 7 bases between them. The CDR3 DNA reads as TGTGCCAGCAGCTTAGGGGGAGGCTATGGCTACACCTTC. This gives the protein CASSLGGGYGYTF.

The chain couples TRBV11-2 to TRBJ1-4; D unresolved. Trimming shortened V by 1 base and J by 1 base, and 7 bases separated the two germline ends. The CDR3 extends over 15 amino acids. Germline CDR1 and CDR2: SGHAT and FQNNGV. The CDR3 is CASSLGWQTNEKLFF. CDR3 nucleotide sequence: TGTGCCAGCAGCTTAGGGTGGCAAACTAATGAAAAACTGTTTTTT.

This chain links TRBV28 with TRBJ2-7; maybe TRBD1 (5 bases). V was pared by 6 bases and J by 3 bases, with 24 bases between. This CDR3 contains 17 residues. Germline CDR1 MDHEN, CDR2 SYDVKM. The DNA for the CDR3 is TGTGCCAGCAGCCCTCCGCCTTACAGGTCTGGTAACTACGAGCAGTACTTC. Protein product: CASSPPPYRSGNYEQYF.

CDR3 bases: TGTGCCTGGAGTGGCGGCAGGGTGAACACCGGGGAGCTGTTTTTT. Translation: CAWSGGRVNTGELFF. The gene calls are TRBV30 and TRBJ2-2; the D gene is possibly TRBD1 (5 bases). In germline, CDR1 is GTSNPN, CDR2 SVGIG (reference sequence). Between the trimmed V and J ends, which lost 1 base and 1 base, there was a span of 10 bases. The CDR3 runs to 15 residues.

This chain joins TRBV6-1 and TRBJ1-6, with D possibly TRBD1 on 6 matching bases. Germline V lookup: CDR1 MNHNS, CDR2 SASEGT. CDR3 length: 15 residues. Deletions cut 2 bases from V and 7 bases from J, with 12 bases between. The CDR3 region is CASSESLRGNSPLHF. The CDR3 DNA follows: TGTGCCAGCAGTGAATCCCTCAGGGGAAATTCACCCCTCCACTTT.

The rearrangement joins TRBV2 to TRBJ2-1; perhaps TRBD1 as D (5 bases). Trimming took 3 bases from V and 9 from J, leaving 21 bases between them. This CDR3 is built from 16 residues. Germline values: CDR1 SNHLY, CDR2 FYNNEI. CDR3 amino acids: CASSDSGRARMFEQFF. The CDR3 nucleotides read TGTGCCAGCAGTGATTCGGGCAGGGCGCGAATGTTTGAGCAGTTCTTC.

J is TRBJ1-6 and V is TRBV2; 7 nucleotides agree with TRBD1. The junction had 10 bases not matched to a gene; V was cut back by 8 bases and J by 9 bases. This CDR3 is built from 14 residues. CDR1 and CDR2 from the germline V gene are SNHLY and FYNNEI. The chain's CDR3 is CASSSQGRFSPLHF. CDR3 nucleotides: TGTGCCAGCTCATCACAGGGGAGGTTTTCACCCCTCCACTTT.

J is TRBJ1-2 and V is TRBV3-1 (or the pseudogene TRBV3-2); TRBD1 aligns across 8 bases. The CDR3 has 15 amino acids. Germline CDR1 is LGHDT and CDR2 is YNNKEL (reference sequence). V trimming: 0 bases; J trimming: 3 bases; junction bases outside the gene matches: 3. The CDR3 coding sequence is TGTGCCAGCAGCCAAGAAAAGGACAGGGACTATGGCTACACCTTC. Translation gives CASSQEKDRDYGYTF.